A single T cell receptor (beta chain) is shown here with its context. TCRdb's copy holds only in-frame clones and misses some; the assay was immunoSEQ multiplex PCR. This table has more than 1.2 million clones, around 98.5% appearing once. This sample was taken from a study of shared clonotypes between healthy human individuals. The CDR3 is 17 amino acids. The trim removed 5 bases at V and 4 bases at J, leaving 9 bases unmatched. The clonotype comes from a man aged 25 to 40 in good health. The chain uses TRBV7-1 and TRBJ2-5, with TRBD2 matching over 14 bases. Being an ORF, TRBV7-1 has a function that is uncertain. The specimen was naive CD4+ T cells sorted from blood. Documented subset: CD45RA+ positively selected. The CDR3: CASSPTTSGRAGETQYF. The CDR3 nucleotides are TGTGCCAGCAGCCCAACGACTAGCGGGAGGGCCGGAGAGACCCAGTACTTC.